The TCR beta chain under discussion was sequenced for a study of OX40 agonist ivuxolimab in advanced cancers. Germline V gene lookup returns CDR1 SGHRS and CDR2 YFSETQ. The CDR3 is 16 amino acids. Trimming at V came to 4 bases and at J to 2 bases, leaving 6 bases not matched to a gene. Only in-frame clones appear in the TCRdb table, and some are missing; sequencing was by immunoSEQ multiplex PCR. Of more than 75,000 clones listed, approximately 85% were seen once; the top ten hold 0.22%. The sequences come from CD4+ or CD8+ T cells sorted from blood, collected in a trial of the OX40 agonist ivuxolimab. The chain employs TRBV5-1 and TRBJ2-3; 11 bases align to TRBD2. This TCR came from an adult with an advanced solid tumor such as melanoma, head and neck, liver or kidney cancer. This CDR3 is CASSSLAGGNTDTQYF. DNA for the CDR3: TGCGCCAGCAGCAGCCTAGCGGGGGGTAACACAGATACGCAGTATTTT.